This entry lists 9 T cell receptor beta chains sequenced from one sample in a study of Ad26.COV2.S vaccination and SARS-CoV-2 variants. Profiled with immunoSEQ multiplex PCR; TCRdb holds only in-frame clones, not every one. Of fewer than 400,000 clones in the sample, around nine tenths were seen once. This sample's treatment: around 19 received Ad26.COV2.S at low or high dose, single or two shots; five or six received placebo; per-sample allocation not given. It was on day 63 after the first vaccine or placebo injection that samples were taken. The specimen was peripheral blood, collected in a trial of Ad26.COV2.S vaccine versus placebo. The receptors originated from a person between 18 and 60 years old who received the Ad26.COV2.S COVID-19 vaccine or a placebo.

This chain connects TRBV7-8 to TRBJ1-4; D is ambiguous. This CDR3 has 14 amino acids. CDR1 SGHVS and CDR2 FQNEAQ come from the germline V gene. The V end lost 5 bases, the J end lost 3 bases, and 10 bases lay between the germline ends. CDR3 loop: CASSPEFANEKLFF. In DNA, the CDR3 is TGTGCCAGCAGCCCGGAATTTGCTAATGAAAAACTGTTTTTT.

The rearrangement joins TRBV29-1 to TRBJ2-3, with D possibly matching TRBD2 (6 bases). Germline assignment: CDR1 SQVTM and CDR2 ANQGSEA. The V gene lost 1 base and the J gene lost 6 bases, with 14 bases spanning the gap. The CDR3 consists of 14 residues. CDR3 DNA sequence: TGCAGCGTTGAAGTAGGGTTGCGGGGTGATACGCAGTATTTT. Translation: CSVEVGLRGDTQYF.

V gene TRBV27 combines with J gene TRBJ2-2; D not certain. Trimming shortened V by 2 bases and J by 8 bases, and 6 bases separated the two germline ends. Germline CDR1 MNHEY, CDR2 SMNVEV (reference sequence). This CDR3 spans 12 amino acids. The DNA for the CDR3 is TGTGCCAGCAGTTTAAAAGGGGGGGAGCTGTTTTTT. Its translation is CASSLKGGELFF.

CDR3 sequence (DNA): TGTGCCACCAGTGACCCCAGGGACTCTGGGGCCAACGTCCTGACTTTC. Amino acid sequence: CATSDPRDSGANVLTF. The rearrangement joins TRBV24-1 to TRBJ2-6; tentatively, D is TRBD1 (5 bases). The CDR3 runs 16 residues. V was pared by 4 bases and J by 0 bases, with 9 bases between. Germline CDR1 and CDR2: KGHDR and SFDVKD.

CDR3 bases: TGTGCCAGCAGTGCGCCGGGGACAGGGGGCGCCGGGACCGGGGAGCTGTTTTTT. It is translated as CASSAPGTGGAGTGELFF. This chain connects TRBV25-1 to TRBJ2-2, with 12 bases lining up with TRBD1. The CDR3 sequence is 18 residues long. The trim removed 4 bases at V and 5 bases at J, leaving 11 bases unmatched. Per the germline V gene, CDR1 is MGHDK and CDR2 is SYGVNS.

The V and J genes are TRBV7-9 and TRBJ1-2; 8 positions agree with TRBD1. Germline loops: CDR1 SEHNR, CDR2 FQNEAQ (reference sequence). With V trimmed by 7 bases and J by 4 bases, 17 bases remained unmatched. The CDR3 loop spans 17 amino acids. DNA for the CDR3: TGTGCCAGCACCCCCCCCCTCCCAGGGGGCCCTGGCTATGGCTACACCTTC. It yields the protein CASTPPLPGGPGYGYTF.

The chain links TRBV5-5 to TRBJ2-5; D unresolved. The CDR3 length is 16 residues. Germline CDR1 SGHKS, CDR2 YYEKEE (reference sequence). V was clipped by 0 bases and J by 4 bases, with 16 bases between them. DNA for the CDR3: TGTGCCAGCAGCTTGGATGCCGGATCTTGGGGAGAGACCCAGTACTTC. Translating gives CASSLDAGSWGETQYF.

The CDR3 spells CASVRGTGEQFF. For the CDR3, the DNA is TGTGCCAGCGTAAGGGGCACCGGAGAGCAGTTCTTC. The V gene is TRBV12-3 or TRBV12-4, the J gene TRBJ2-1, with a possible D match to TRBD1 (5 bases). The CDR3 spans 12 residues. V shed 8 bases and J shed 10 bases, with 15 bases lying between them.

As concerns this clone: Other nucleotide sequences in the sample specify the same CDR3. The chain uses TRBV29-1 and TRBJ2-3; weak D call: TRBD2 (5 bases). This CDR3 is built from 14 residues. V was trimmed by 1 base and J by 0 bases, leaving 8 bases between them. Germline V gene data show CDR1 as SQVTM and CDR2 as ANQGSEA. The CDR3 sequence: CSVEGLASTDTQYF. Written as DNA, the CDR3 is TGCAGCGTTGAAGGCCTAGCTAGCACAGATACGCAGTATTTT.